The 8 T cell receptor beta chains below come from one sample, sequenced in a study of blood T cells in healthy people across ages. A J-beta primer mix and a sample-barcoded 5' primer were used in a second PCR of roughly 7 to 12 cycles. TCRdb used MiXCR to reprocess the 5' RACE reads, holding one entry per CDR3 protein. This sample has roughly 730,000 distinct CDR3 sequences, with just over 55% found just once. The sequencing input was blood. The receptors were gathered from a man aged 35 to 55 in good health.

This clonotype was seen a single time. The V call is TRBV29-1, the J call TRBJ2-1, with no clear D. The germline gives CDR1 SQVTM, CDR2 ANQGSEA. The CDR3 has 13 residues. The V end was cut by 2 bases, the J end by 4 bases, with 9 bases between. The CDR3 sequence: CSVEKLSYNEQFF. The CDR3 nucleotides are TGCAGCGTTGAAAAACTTTCTTACAATGAGCAGTTCTTC.

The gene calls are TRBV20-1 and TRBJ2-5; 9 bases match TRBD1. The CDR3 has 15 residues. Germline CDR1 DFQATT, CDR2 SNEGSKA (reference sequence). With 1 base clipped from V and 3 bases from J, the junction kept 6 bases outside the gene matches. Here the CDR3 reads CSARARTGVEETQYF. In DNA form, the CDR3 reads TGCAGTGCTAGAGCCCGGACAGGGGTCGAAGAGACCCAGTACTTC.

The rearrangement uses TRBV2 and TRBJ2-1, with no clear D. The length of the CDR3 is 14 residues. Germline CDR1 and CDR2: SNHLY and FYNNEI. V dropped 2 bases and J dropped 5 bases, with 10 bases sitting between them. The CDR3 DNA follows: TGTGCCAGCAGTGAAACGAGAGCGCACAATGAGCAGTTCTTC. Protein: CASSETRAHNEQFF.

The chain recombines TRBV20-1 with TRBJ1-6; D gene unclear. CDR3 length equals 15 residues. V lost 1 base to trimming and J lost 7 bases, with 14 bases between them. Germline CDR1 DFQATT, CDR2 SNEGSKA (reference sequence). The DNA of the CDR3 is TGCAGTGCTAGAGTCGGGTACCAGGAGAATTCACCCCTCCACTTT. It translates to CSARVGYQENSPLHF.

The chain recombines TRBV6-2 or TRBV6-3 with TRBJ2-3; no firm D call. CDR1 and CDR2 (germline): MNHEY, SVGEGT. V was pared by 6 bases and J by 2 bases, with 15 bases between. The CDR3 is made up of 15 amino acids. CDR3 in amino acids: CASRSQVGFTDTQYF. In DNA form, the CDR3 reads TGTGCCAGCAGATCTCAGGTTGGCTTCACAGATACGCAGTATTTT.

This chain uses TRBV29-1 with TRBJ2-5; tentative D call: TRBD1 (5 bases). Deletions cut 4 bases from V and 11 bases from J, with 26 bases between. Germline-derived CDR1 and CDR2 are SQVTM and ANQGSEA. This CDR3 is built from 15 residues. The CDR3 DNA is TGCAGCGTTGGTTGGGGTAGCCTGGTAGGGGCTGAGCAGTACTTC. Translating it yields CSVGWGSLVGAEQYF.

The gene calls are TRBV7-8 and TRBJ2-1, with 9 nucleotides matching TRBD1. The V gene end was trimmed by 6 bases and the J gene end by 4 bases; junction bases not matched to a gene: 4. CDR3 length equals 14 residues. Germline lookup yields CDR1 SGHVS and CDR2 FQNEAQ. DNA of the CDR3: TGTGCCAGCAGGAACAGGGGGCGGTACAATGAGCAGTTCTTC. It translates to CASRNRGRYNEQFF.

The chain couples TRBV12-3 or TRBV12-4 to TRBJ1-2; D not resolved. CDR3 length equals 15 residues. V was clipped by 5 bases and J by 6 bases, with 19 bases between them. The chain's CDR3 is CASSPSGRLRDGYTF. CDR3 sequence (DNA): TGTGCCAGCAGTCCAAGCGGCAGGCTAAGGGATGGCTACACCTTC.